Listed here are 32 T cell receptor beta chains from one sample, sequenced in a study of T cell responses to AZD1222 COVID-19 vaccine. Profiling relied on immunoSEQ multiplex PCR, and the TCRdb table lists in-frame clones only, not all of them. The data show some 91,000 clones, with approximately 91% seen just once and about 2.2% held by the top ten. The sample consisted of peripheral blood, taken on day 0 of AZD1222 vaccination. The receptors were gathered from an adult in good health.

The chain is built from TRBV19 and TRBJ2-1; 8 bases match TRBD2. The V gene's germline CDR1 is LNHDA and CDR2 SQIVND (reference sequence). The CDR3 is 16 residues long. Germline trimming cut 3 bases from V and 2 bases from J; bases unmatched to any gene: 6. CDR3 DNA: TGTGCCAGTAGTATGGGTTGGCGGGAGGCCTACAATGAGCAGTTCTTC. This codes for CASSMGWREAYNEQFF.

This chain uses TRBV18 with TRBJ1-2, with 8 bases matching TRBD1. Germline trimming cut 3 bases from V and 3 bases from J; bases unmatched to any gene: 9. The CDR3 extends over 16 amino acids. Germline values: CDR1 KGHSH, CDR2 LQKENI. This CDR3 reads CASSPGTGTGHYGYTF. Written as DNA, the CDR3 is TGTGCCAGCTCACCGGGGACTGGGACAGGCCACTATGGCTACACCTTC.

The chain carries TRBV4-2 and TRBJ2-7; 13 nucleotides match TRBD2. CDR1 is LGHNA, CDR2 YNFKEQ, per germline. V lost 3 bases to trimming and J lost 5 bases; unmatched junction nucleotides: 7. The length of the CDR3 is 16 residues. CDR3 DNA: TGTGCCAGCAGCCATATTATCGGGACTAGCGGGAACGAGCAGTACTTC. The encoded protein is CASSHIIGTSGNEQYF.

The CDR3 DNA reads TGTGCCAGCAGCCAGGCCGGGATACAGACCCTTCAGAACACTGAAGCTTTCTTT. Protein: CASSQAGIQTLQNTEAFF. The chain couples TRBV14 to TRBJ1-1; D is ambiguous. V gave up 3 bases and J gave up 1 base, with 21 bases separating them. Germline assignment: CDR1 SGHDN and CDR2 FVKESK. The CDR3 consists of 18 residues.

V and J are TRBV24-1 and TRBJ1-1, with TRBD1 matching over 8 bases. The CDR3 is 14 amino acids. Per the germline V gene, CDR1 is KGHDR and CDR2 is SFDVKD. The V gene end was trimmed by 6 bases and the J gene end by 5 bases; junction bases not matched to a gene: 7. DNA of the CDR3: TGTGCCACCAGTCCCTACAGGGGGAGAACTGAAGCTTTCTTT. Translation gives CATSPYRGRTEAFF.

Here the CDR3 DNA reads TGCAGCGTTACACAGAACTACGAGCAGTACTTC. This codes for CSVTQNYEQYF. This chain links TRBV29-1 with TRBJ2-7; D is unresolved. This CDR3 comprises 11 residues. Trimming left V 5 bases short and J 3 bases short, with 8 bases between. CDR1 SQVTM and CDR2 ANQGSEA come from the germline V gene.

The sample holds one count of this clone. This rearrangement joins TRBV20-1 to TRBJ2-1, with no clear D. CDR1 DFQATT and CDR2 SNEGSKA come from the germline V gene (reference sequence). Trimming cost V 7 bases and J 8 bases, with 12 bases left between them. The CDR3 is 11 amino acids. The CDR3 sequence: CSVIGSDEQFF. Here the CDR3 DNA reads TGCAGTGTTATCGGGTCGGATGAGCAGTTCTTC.

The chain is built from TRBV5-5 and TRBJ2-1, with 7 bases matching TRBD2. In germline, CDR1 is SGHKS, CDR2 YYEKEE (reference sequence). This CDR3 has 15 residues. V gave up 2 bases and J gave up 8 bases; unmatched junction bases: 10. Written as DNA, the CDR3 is TGTGCCAGCAGCTTTTTGGCGGGAGTATTAGATGAGCAGTTCTTC. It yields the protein CASSFLAGVLDEQFF.

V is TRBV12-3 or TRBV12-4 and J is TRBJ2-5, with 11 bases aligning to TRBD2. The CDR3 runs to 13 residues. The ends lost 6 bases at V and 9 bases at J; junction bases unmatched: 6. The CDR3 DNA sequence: TGTGCCAGCAGAACTAGCGGGGGCCCGGCCCAGTACTTC. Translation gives CASRTSGGPAQYF.

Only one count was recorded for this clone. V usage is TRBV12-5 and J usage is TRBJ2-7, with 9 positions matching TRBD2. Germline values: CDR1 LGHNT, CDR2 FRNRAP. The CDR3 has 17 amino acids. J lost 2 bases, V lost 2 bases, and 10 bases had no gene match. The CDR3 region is CASGLTPGLAGTYEQYF. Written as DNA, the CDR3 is TGTGCTAGTGGTTTGACACCTGGCCTAGCGGGGACCTACGAGCAGTACTTC. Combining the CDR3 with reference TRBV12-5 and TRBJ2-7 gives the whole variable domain DARVTQTPRHKVTEMGQEVTMRCQPILGHNTVFWYRQTMMQGLELLAYFRNRAPLDDSGMPKDRFSAEMPDATLATLKIQPSEPRDSAVYFCASGLTPGLAGTYEQYFGPGTRLTVT.

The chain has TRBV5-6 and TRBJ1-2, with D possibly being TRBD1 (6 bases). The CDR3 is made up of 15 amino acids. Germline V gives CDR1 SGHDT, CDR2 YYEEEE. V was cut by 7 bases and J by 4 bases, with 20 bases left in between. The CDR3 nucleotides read TGTGCCAGCTCCAAGTCAGGGGAAATGGTCTATGGCTACACCTTC. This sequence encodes CASSKSGEMVYGYTF.

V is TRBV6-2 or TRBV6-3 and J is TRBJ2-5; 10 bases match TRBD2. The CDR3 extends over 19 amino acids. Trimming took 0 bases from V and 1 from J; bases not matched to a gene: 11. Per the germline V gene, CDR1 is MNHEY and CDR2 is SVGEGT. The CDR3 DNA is TGTGCCAGCAGTTACTCGTTTCGGCTAGCGGGAGAGTTCCAAGAGACCCAGTACTTC. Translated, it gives CASSYSFRLAGEFQETQYF.

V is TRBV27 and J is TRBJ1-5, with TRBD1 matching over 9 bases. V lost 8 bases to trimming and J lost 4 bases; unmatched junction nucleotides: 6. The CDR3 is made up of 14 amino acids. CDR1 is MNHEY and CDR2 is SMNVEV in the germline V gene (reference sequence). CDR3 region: CASRPGTGNQPQHF. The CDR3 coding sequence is TGTGCCAGCCGTCCCGGGACAGGGAATCAGCCCCAGCATTTT.

The CDR3 loop reads CASSREGSEQYF. CDR3 bases: TGCGCCAGCAGCCGGGAGGGATCTGAGCAGTACTTC. The chain has TRBV5-1 and TRBJ2-7, with TRBD2 identical over 8 bases. Trimming at V came to 4 bases and at J to 7 bases, leaving 4 bases not matched to a gene. Germline V gives CDR1 SGHRS, CDR2 YFSETQ. This CDR3 is 12 amino acids long.

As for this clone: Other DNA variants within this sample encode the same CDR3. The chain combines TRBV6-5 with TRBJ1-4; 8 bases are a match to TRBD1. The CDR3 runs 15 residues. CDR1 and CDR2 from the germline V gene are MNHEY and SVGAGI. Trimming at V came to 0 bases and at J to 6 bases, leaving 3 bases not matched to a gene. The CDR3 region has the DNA TGTGCCAGCAGTTACTCGGACAGGGCCTATGAAAAACTGTTTTTT. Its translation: CASSYSDRAYEKLFF.

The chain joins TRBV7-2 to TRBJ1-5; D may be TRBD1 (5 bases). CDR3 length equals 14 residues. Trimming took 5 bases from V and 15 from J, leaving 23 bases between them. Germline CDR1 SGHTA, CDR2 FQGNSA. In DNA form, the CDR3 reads TGTGCCAGCAGCACCGGACATTCCGGGACCGAACGGCATTTT. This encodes CASSTGHSGTERHF. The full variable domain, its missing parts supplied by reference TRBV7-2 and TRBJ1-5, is GAGVSQSPSNKVTEKGKDVELRCDPISGHTALYWYRQSLGQGLEFLIYFQGNSAPDKSGLPSDRFSAERTGGSVSTLTIQRTQQEDSAVYLCASSTGHSGTERHFGDGTRLSIL.

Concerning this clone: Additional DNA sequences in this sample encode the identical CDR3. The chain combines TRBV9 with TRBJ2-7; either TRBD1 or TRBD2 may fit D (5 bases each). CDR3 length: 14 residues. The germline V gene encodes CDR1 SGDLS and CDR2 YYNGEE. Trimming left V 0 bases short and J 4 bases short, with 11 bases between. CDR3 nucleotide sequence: TGTGCCAGCAGCGTAGCTCTGGGGGATTACGAGCAGTACTTC. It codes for CASSVALGDYEQYF.

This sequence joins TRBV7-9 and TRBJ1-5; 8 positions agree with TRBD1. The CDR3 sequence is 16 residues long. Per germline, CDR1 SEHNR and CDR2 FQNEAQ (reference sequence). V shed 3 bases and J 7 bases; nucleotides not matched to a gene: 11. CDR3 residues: CASSLRAGGREQPQHF. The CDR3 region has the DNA TGTGCCAGCAGCTTGAGGGCAGGGGGCAGAGAGCAGCCCCAGCATTTT.

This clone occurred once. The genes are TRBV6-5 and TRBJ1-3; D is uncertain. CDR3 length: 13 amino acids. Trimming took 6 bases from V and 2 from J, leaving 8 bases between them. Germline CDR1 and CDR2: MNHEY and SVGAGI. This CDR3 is CASSFSPGNTIYF. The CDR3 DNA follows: TGTGCCAGCAGCTTTTCCCCTGGAAACACCATATATTTT.

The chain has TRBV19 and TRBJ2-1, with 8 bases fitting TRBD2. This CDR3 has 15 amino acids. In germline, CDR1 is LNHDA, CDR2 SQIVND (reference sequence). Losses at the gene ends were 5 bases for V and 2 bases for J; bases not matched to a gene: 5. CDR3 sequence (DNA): TGTGCCAGTAGTCCCGGGGGGGACCCCTACAATGAGCAGTTCTTC. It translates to CASSPGGDPYNEQFF.

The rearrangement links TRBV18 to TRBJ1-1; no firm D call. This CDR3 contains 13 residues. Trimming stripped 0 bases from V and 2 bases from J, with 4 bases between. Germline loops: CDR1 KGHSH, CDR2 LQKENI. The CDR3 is CASSPPPNTEAFF. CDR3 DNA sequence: TGTGCCAGCTCACCACCCCCAAACACTGAAGCTTTCTTT.

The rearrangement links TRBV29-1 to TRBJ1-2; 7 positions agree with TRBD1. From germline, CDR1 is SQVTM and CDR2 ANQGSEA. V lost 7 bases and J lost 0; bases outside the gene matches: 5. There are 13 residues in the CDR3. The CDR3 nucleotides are TGCAGCGGTTCAGGGGGGTCTAACTATGGCTACACCTTC. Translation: CSGSGGSNYGYTF.

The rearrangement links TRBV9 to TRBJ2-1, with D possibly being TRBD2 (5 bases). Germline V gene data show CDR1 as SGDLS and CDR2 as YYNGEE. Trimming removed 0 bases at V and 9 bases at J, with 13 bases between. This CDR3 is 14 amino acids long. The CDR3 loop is CASSVASGVGEQFF. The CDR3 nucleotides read TGTGCCAGCAGCGTAGCATCCGGGGTCGGTGAGCAGTTCTTC.

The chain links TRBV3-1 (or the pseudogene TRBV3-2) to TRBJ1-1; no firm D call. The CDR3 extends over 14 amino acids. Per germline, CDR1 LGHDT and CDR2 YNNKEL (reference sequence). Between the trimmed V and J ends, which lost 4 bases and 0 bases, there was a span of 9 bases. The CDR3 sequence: CASSPRGMNTEAFF. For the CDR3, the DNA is TGTGCCAGCAGCCCCCGCGGGATGAACACTGAAGCTTTCTTT.

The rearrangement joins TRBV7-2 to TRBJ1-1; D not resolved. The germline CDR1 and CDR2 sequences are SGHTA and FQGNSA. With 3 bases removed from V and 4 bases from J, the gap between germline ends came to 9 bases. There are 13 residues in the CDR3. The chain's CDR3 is CASSFSRITEAFF. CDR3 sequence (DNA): TGTGCCAGCAGCTTCAGTCGCATCACTGAAGCTTTCTTT.

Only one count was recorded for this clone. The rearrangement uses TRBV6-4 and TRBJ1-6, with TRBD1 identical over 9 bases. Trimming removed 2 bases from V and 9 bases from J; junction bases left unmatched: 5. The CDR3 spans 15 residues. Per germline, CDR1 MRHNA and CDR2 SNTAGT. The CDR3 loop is CASSDPDRGVSPLHF. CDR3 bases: TGTGCCAGCAGTGACCCGGACAGGGGAGTTTCACCCCTCCACTTT.

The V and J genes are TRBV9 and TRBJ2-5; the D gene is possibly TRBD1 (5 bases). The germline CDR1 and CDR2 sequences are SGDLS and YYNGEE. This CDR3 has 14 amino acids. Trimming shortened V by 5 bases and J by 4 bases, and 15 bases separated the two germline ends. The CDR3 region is CASSKGQGGETQYF. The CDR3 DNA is TGTGCCAGCAGTAAGGGGCAGGGTGGAGAGACCCAGTACTTC.

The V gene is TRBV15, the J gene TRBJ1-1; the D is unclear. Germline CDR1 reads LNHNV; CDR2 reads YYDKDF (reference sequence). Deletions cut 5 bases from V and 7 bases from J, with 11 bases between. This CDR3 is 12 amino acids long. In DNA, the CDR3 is TGTGCCACCAGCGGCAGCACGTATGAAGCTTTCTTT. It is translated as CATSGSTYEAFF.

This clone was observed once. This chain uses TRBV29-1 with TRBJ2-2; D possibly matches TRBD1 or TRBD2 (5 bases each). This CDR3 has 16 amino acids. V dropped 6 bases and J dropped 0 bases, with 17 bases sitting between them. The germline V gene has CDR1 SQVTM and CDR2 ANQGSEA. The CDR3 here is CSVRDGERANTGELFF. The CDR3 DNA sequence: TGCAGCGTCCGGGACGGTGAACGTGCGAACACCGGGGAGCTGTTTTTT.

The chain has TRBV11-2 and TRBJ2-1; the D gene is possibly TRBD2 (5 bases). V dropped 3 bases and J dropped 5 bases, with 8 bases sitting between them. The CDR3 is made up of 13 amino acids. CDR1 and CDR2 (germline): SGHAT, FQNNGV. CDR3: CASSFTGDNEQFF. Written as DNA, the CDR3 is TGTGCCAGCAGCTTCACCGGGGACAATGAGCAGTTCTTC.

CDR3 sequence (DNA): TGTGCCAGCAGCTTGGGTGGGAGGGCCTACTACGAGCAGTACTTC. It translates to CASSLGGRAYYEQYF. The chain combines TRBV5-6 with TRBJ2-7; 7 bases match TRBD2. The length of the CDR3 is 15 residues. Germline CDR1 and CDR2: SGHDT and YYEEEE. V was pared by 0 bases and J by 3 bases, with 6 bases of the junction left unmatched.

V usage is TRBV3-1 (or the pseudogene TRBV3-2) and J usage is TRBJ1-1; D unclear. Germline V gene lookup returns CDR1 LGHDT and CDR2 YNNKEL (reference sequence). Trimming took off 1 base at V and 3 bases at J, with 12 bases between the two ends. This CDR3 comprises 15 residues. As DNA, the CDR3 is TGTGCCAGCAGCCAAGGACTCGTCGGGGACACTGAAGCTTTCTTT. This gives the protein CASSQGLVGDTEAFF.